The 27 T cell receptor beta chains in this list originate from one sample, sequenced in a study of blood T cell repertoires in COVID-19. Profiled with immunoSEQ multiplex PCR; TCRdb holds only in-frame clones, not every one. The sample consists of some 160,000 clones, about four fifths of them appearing once. Sequencing was carried out using peripheral blood. All receptors come from a woman aged 65 to 85 who had recovered from COVID-19.

The genes are TRBV7-8 and TRBJ2-5; 9 nucleotides line up with TRBD2. The germline V gene encodes CDR1 SGHVS and CDR2 FQNEAQ. V dropped 1 base and J dropped 0; count of bases not matched to a gene: 9. The CDR3 has 18 residues. CDR3 bases: TGTGCCAGCAGCTTAGGGCCGCGGGCTAGCGGGAACCAAGAGACCCAGTACTTC. Protein product: CASSLGPRASGNQETQYF.

This chain links TRBV11-2 with TRBJ2-1; D might be TRBD2 (6 bases). Trimming removed 0 bases from V and 1 base from J, with 13 bases in between. Germline CDR1 is SGHAT and CDR2 is FQNNGV. CDR3 size: 17 residues. As DNA, the CDR3 is TGTGCCAGCAGCTTAGATCCCGCGGGGTGGTCCTACAATGAGCAGTTCTTC. This sequence encodes CASSLDPAGWSYNEQFF.

The V call is TRBV4-1, the J call TRBJ1-5; 7 bases align to TRBD1. The CDR3 covers 15 residues. Germline assignment: CDR1 MGHRA and CDR2 YSYEKL. The trim removed 1 base at V and 8 bases at J, leaving 8 bases unmatched. The DNA for the CDR3 is TGCGCCAGCAGCCAAGCCGACAGGGACATGGAGCCCCAGCATTTT. The encoded protein is CASSQADRDMEPQHF.

J is TRBJ2-4 and V is TRBV27; TRBD1 aligns across 9 bases. The CDR3 spans 12 residues. Germline CDR1 is MNHEY and CDR2 is SMNVEV (reference sequence). Unmatched junction bases numbered 6, after V lost 10 bases and J lost 8 bases. Written as DNA, the CDR3 is TGTGCCACCGGGACAGGGTGGGACATTCAGTACTTC. Protein product: CATGTGWDIQYF.

The V and J genes are TRBV5-1 and TRBJ2-1; the D gene is possibly TRBD1 (5 bases). This CDR3 spans 16 amino acids. V was shortened by 0 bases and J by 9 bases, with 19 bases between the two germline ends. The germline V gene has CDR1 SGHRS and CDR2 YFSETQ. The CDR3 DNA sequence: TGCGCCAGCAGCTTGGGTGCCAGGGCTTCACACGGTGAGCAGTTCTTC. Protein product: CASSLGARASHGEQFF.

V usage is TRBV7-9 and J usage is TRBJ2-6; 7 bases fit TRBD1. CDR1 and CDR2 from the germline V gene are SEHNR and FQNEAQ (reference sequence). The length of the CDR3 is 18 residues. J lost 1 base, V lost 2 bases, and 8 bases had no gene match. CDR3 region: CASSLQAGRGSGANVLTF. CDR3 in DNA: TGTGCCAGCAGCTTACAGGCAGGCAGGGGGTCTGGGGCCAACGTCCTGACTTTC.

Notes on this clone: Other nucleotide sequences in the sample specify the same CDR3. This chain joins TRBV12-3 or TRBV12-4 and TRBJ2-7, with TRBD2 as a possible D gene (6 bases). The CDR3 runs to 13 residues. With 0 bases removed from V and 3 bases from J, the gap between germline ends came to 6 bases. The CDR3 nucleotides read TGTGCCAGCAGTTTAGCGGGGGGCTACGAGCAGTACTTC. It specifies CASSLAGGYEQYF.

This clone was picked up one time. The rearrangement uses TRBV30 and TRBJ1-4, with D uncertain. The CDR3 runs to 14 residues. V was shortened by 3 bases and J by 0 bases, with 8 bases between the two germline ends. The V gene's germline CDR1 is GTSNPN and CDR2 SVGIG (reference sequence). This CDR3 reads CAWSSGTTNEKLFF. DNA of the CDR3: TGTGCCTGGAGCTCGGGGACAACTAATGAAAAACTGTTTTTT.

The chain links TRBV6-5 to TRBJ2-7; maybe TRBD1 (5 bases). Germline CDR1 MNHEY, CDR2 SVGAGI. Trimming pared 2 bases from V and 5 bases from J, leaving 10 bases between. The CDR3 is 13 residues long. DNA of the CDR3: TGTGCCAGCAGTTACGTGGGGCGCCACGAGCAGTACTTC. The encoded protein is CASSYVGRHEQYF.

This chain uses TRBV6-5 with TRBJ2-7; D is ambiguous. The V and J ends lost 5 bases and 2 bases respectively, with 10 bases between them. Germline V gene lookup returns CDR1 MNHEY and CDR2 SVGAGI. The CDR3 spans 13 residues. CDR3 sequence: CASSSGPTYEQYF. The CDR3 region has the DNA TGTGCCAGCAGTAGTGGGCCCACCTACGAGCAGTACTTC.

V gene TRBV4-3 combines with J gene TRBJ2-3; TRBD2 matches 11 bases. The V gene end was trimmed by 4 bases and the J gene end by 5 bases; junction bases not matched to a gene: 11. CDR3 size: 17 residues. Germline V CDR1 and CDR2: LGHNA, YSLEER. CDR3 nucleotide sequence: TGCGCCAGCAGCCCCCGACTCGCCGGACTAGCGGGAGATACGCAGTATTTT. Protein sequence: CASSPRLAGLAGDTQYF.

This clone was seen a single time. The J gene is TRBJ2-3, the V gene TRBV7-3, with 8 bases identical to TRBD1. With V trimmed by 5 bases and J by 8 bases, 9 bases remained unmatched. Germline assignment: CDR1 SGHTA and CDR2 FQGTGA. This CDR3 has 14 amino acids. Here the CDR3 reads CASSTHRQGPTQYF. In DNA form, the CDR3 reads TGTGCCAGCAGCACCCACAGACAGGGGCCTACGCAGTATTTT.

The rearrangement uses TRBV18 and TRBJ1-2, with TRBD1 matching over 10 bases. Germline V gene sequence: CDR1 KGHSH, CDR2 LQKENI. V lost 6 bases to trimming and J lost 8 bases; unmatched junction nucleotides: 15. The CDR3 runs 16 residues. The CDR3 protein is CASSPSAPGTGVGYTF. Here the CDR3 DNA reads TGTGCCAGCTCTCCCTCAGCACCCGGGACAGGGGTCGGCTACACCTTC.

The chain has TRBV5-1 and TRBJ2-2; TRBD1 agrees at 10 bases. The CDR3 is made up of 15 amino acids. The germline V gene encodes CDR1 SGHRS and CDR2 YFSETQ. With 4 bases clipped from V and 4 bases from J, the junction kept 4 bases outside the gene matches. The CDR3, as DNA: TGCGCCAGCAGCCTGGACAGGGGGAGCACCGGGGAGCTGTTTTTT. Translation gives CASSLDRGSTGELFF. Looking up the rest from reference TRBV5-1 and TRBJ2-2 gives the full variable domain: KAGVTQTPRYLIKTRGQQVTLSCSPISGHRSVSWYQQTPGQGLQFLFEYFSETQRNKGNFPGRFSGRQFSNSRSEMNVSTLELGDSALYLCASSLDRGSTGELFFGEGSRLTVL.

The chain uses TRBV4-1 and TRBJ2-1; D uncertain. V gave up 2 bases and J gave up 0 bases, with 8 bases separating them. CDR3 length: 15 residues. Germline CDR1 reads MGHRA; CDR2 reads YSYEKL. The CDR3 nucleotides are TGCGCCAGCAGCCAAACACGAAGCTCCTACAATGAGCAGTTCTTC. It is translated as CASSQTRSSYNEQFF.

This rearrangement joins TRBV27 to TRBJ1-1, with D perhaps matching TRBD1 (5 bases). The germline V gene encodes CDR1 MNHEY and CDR2 SMNVEV (reference sequence). The CDR3 loop spans 14 amino acids. V lost 3 bases and J lost 1, with 9 bases in between. The CDR3 bases are TGTGCCAGCAGTTTTCTTACAGGGAACACTGAAGCTTTCTTT. This encodes CASSFLTGNTEAFF.

Only one count was recorded for this clone. The V and J genes are TRBV5-5 and TRBJ2-3, with 7 bases lining up with TRBD2. The junction had 5 bases not matched to a gene; V was cut back by 4 bases and J by 6 bases. From germline, CDR1 is SGHKS and CDR2 YYEKEE (reference sequence). This CDR3 region has 13 residues. CDR3 DNA sequence: TGTGCCAGCAGCGGAACAGCGGGGGATACGCAGTATTTT. Translating it yields CASSGTAGDTQYF. Together with reference TRBV5-5 and TRBJ2-3, the CDR3 gives the full variable domain: DAGVTQSPTHLIKTRGQQVTLRCSPISGHKSVSWYQQVLGQGPQFIFQYYEKEERGRGNFPDRFSARQFPNYSSELNVNALLLGDSALYLCASSGTAGDTQYFGPGTRLTVL.

This chain uses TRBV28 with TRBJ1-1, with a possible D match to TRBD1 (5 bases). This CDR3 has 13 amino acids. V was cut by 10 bases and J by 3 bases, with 15 bases left in between. The V gene's germline CDR1 is MDHEN and CDR2 SYDVKM. Here the CDR3 reads CATQGAGYTEAFF. The CDR3 bases are TGTGCCACCCAAGGGGCCGGGTACACTGAAGCTTTCTTT.

The rearrangement joins TRBV27 to TRBJ2-5; 9 bases line up with TRBD1. CDR3 size: 14 residues. The V gene end was trimmed by 3 bases and the J gene end by 7 bases; junction bases not matched to a gene: 6. The germline CDR1 and CDR2 sequences are MNHEY and SMNVEV (reference sequence). CDR3 region: CASSLDRGTGTQYF. The CDR3 nucleotides are TGTGCCAGCAGTTTGGACAGGGGAACGGGGACCCAGTACTTC.

The chain uses TRBV12-5 and TRBJ2-5, with 11 bases that match TRBD1. The CDR3 has 15 residues. Germline V gene lookup returns CDR1 LGHNT and CDR2 FRNRAP. The ends lost 5 bases at V and 9 bases at J; junction bases unmatched: 11. In DNA form, the CDR3 reads TGTGCTAGTGGTCCGCCGTCGGGACAGGGGGGGGCCCAGTACTTC. Translation gives CASGPPSGQGGAQYF.

The chain employs TRBV5-4 and TRBJ2-7, with TRBD2 matching over 9 bases. From germline, CDR1 is SGHNT and CDR2 YYREEE (reference sequence). The junction had 8 bases not matched to a gene; V was cut back by 3 bases and J by 4 bases. The length of the CDR3 is 15 residues. This CDR3 is CASSSPAGGLYEQYF. CDR3 coding DNA: TGTGCCAGCAGCTCTCCGGCGGGAGGGCTTTACGAGCAGTACTTC.

In nucleotides, the CDR3 is TGCGCCAGCAGCAGGGTCGGGACAGGGCCCATGAACACTGAAGCTTTCTTT. It encodes CASSRVGTGPMNTEAFF. The V gene is TRBV5-1, the J gene TRBJ1-1; 9 positions match TRBD1. Losses at the gene ends were 4 bases for V and 0 bases for J; bases not matched to a gene: 10. Germline values: CDR1 SGHRS, CDR2 YFSETQ. The CDR3 is made up of 17 amino acids.

The chain recombines TRBV4-3 with TRBJ2-5, with TRBD2 matching over 8 bases. With 1 base clipped from V and 5 bases from J, the junction kept 15 bases outside the gene matches. The CDR3 runs to 18 residues. CDR1 and CDR2 (germline): LGHNA, YSLEER. The CDR3 protein is CASSQGGSGVEGAETQYF. The CDR3 nucleotides are TGCGCCAGCAGCCAAGGGGGTAGCGGGGTGGAAGGGGCGGAGACCCAGTACTTC.

The chain couples TRBV15 to TRBJ2-7, with D tentatively TRBD1 (5 bases). Germline V gene data show CDR1 as LNHNV and CDR2 as YYDKDF (reference sequence). Trimming stripped 1 base from V and 6 bases from J, with 16 bases between. The CDR3 contains 15 residues. CDR3 protein: CATSRGLAGSGEQYF. The CDR3 region has the DNA TGTGCCACCAGCAGAGGCCTCGCAGGGTCGGGCGAGCAGTACTTC.

This clone was seen only once. Here the CDR3 reads CASSLGPNQPQHF. The CDR3, as DNA: TGCGCCAGCAGCTTGGGGCCCAATCAGCCCCAGCATTTT. This chain links TRBV5-1 with TRBJ1-5; D is unclear. Germline CDR1 SGHRS, CDR2 YFSETQ. V was pared by 0 bases and J by 3 bases, with 4 bases between. The CDR3 contains 13 residues.

This clone was seen just once. The chain employs TRBV28 and TRBJ2-7; 10 nucleotides align to TRBD2. The CDR3 contains 16 residues. The germline CDR1 and CDR2 sequences are MDHEN and SYDVKM. With V trimmed by 3 bases and J by 6 bases, 11 bases remained unmatched. CDR3 in amino acids: CASSFGVAGGRGEQYF. The CDR3 DNA follows: TGTGCCAGCAGTTTTGGGGTAGCGGGAGGTAGGGGCGAGCAGTACTTC.

This clone was found once. The rearrangement uses TRBV28 and TRBJ1-2; 11 positions match TRBD1. The CDR3 consists of 14 residues. CDR1 MDHEN and CDR2 SYDVKM come from the germline V gene. V lost 7 bases and J lost 4; bases outside the gene matches: 5. CDR3 protein: CASILGTGGYGYTF. The CDR3 DNA is TGTGCCAGCATCCTAGGGACAGGGGGCTATGGCTACACCTTC.